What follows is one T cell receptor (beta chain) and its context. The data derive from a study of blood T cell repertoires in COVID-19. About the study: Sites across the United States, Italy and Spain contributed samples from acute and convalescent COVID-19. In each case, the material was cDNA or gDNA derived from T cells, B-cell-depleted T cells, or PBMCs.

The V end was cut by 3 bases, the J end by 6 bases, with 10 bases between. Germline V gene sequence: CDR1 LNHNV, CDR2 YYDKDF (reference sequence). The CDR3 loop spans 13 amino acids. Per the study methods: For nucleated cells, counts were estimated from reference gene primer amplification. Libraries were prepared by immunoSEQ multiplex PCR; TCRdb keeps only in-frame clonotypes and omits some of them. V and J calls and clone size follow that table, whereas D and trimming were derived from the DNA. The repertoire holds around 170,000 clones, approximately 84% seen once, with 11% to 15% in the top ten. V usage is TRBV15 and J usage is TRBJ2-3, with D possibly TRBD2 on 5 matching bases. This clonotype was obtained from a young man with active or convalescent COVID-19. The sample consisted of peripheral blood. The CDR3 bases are TGTGCCACCAGCAGTTATAAGCGGGATACGCAGTATTTT. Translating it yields CATSSYKRDTQYF.